This T cell receptor (beta chain) was sequenced during a study of T cells after yellow fever vaccination. In the study overall: Fractions low in cell number were prepared with SMART-Seq v4 Ultra Low Input. Study-level results: Booster sampling recovered most clones from primary vaccination (96% CD4, around 90% CD8).

This clonotype was picked up many times. Its cognate antigen is unknown. One entry per CDR3 protein, called by TCRdb with MiXCR from the 5' RACE reads. The sample has a few hundred thousand distinct CDR3 sequences, approximately 7% seen once. The sequences come from PBMCs, collected 45 days after the first yellow fever vaccination. This receptor was identified in a man between 18 and 35 years old who received the YFV17D yellow fever vaccine.

The CDR3 spells CASSLSQGDTGELFF. The CDR3 coding sequence is TGTGCCAGCAGTTTAAGCCAGGGGGACACCGGGGAGCTGTTTTTT. V gene TRBV12-3 or TRBV12-4 combines with J gene TRBJ2-2; TRBD1 agrees at 7 bases. J lost 3 bases, V lost 2 bases, and 3 bases had no gene match. The CDR3 has 15 amino acids.